The present TCR beta chain was sequenced within a study of blood T cells in healthy people across ages. On the study more broadly: Using template switching, researchers captured about one barcoded beta molecule for each two T cells. Whole-study results and caveats: With donor CMV status unknown, expanded clonotype changes were possibly confounded.

A J-beta primer mix and a sample-barcoded 5' primer were used in a second PCR of roughly 6 to 11 cycles. In TCRdb, the 5' RACE reads were re-called with MiXCR into one record per CDR3 protein. Among roughly 1.4 million distinct CDR3 sequences listed, 59% were seen once. Germline V lookup: CDR1 SGHAT, CDR2 FQNNGV. This CDR3 has 16 amino acids. As for this clonotype: Its matching antigen is unknown.

Per sample, a minimum of 6 million PBMCs were isolated. The genes are TRBV11-2 and TRBJ2-5, with D tentatively TRBD2 (5 bases). The tail of the sequence fits TRBJ2-1 better, so the J call may be wrong. The clonotype was recovered from a man aged 18 to 35 in good health. Sequenced material: blood. CDR3 nucleotides: TGTGCCAGCAGCTTAATACCTAGCTCGTACCAAGAGACCCAGTTCTTC. This sequence encodes CASSLIPSSYQETQFF.